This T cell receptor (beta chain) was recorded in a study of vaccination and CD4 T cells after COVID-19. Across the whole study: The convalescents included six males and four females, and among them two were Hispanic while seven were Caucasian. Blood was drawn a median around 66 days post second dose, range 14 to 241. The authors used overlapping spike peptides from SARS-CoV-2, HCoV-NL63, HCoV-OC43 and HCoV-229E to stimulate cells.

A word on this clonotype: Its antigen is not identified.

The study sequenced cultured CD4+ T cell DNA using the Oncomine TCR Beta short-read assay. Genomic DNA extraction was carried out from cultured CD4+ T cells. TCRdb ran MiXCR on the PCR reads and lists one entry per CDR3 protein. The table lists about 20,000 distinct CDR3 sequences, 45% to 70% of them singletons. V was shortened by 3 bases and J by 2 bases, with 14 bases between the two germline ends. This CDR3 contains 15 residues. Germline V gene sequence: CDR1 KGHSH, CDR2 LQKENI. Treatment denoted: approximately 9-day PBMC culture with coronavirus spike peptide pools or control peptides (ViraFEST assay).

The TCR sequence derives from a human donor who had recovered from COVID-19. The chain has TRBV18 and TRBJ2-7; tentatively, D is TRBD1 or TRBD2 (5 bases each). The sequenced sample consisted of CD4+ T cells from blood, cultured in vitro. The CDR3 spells CASSPGAGTPYEQYF. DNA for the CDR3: TGTGCCAGCTCACCGGGAGCAGGGACCCCCTACGAGCAGTACTTC. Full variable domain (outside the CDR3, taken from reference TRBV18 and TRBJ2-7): NAGVMQNPRHLVRRRGQEARLRCSPMKGHSHVYWYRQLPEEGLKFMVYLQKENIIDESGMPKERFSAEFPKEGPSILRIQQVVRGDSAAYFCASSPGAGTPYEQYFGPGTRLTVT.